The 29 T cell receptor beta chains presented below share a single source sample, sequenced in a study of technical replicates of blood from several donors. The assay was immunoSEQ multiplex PCR, and TCRdb's table has in-frame clones only and misses some. The table includes some 50,000 clones, 94% detected once. The sequenced sample consisted of T cells isolated from PBMCs. The receptors were sampled from a human donor in good health.

V usage is TRBV11-3 and J usage is TRBJ2-3; D is undetermined. V lost 2 bases and J lost 1, with 4 bases in between. Germline CDR1 and CDR2: SGHNT and YENEEA. CDR3 length equals 13 residues. The CDR3: CASSLQGTDTQYF. The CDR3, as DNA: TGTGCCAGCAGCTTACAGGGCACAGATACGCAGTATTTT.

This clone was observed a single time. V and J are TRBV9 and TRBJ1-5; D is perhaps TRBD1 (6 bases). Trimming left V 5 bases short and J 3 bases short, with 15 bases between. Germline values: CDR1 SGDLS, CDR2 YYNGEE. The CDR3 consists of 15 residues. CDR3 loop: CASSASRGPNQPQHF. DNA for the CDR3: TGTGCCAGCAGTGCAAGCAGGGGCCCCAATCAGCCCCAGCATTTT.

The gene calls are TRBV6-5 and TRBJ1-1, with D maybe TRBD1 (6 bases). V lost 8 bases and J lost 3, with 16 bases in between. Germline-derived CDR1 and CDR2 are MNHEY and SVGAGI. The CDR3 is 14 residues long. The CDR3 here is CASQAGGAYTEAFF. The DNA for the CDR3 is TGTGCCAGCCAAGCCGGGGGGGCGTACACTGAAGCTTTCTTT.

V gene TRBV9 combines with J gene TRBJ1-2; D not certain. The CDR3 runs 15 residues. V was clipped by 0 bases and J by 8 bases, with 17 bases between them. CDR1 and CDR2 (germline): SGDLS, YYNGEE. CDR3 nucleotide sequence: TGTGCCAGCAGCGTAGATGGCCGTACAAGAGGAGGCTACACCTTC. Its protein is CASSVDGRTRGGYTF.

The chain carries TRBV14 and TRBJ1-6; unclear D gene. Germline V gene lookup returns CDR1 SGHDN and CDR2 FVKESK. V was cut by 1 base and J by 8 bases, with 9 bases left in between. The CDR3 is 14 residues long. The CDR3 DNA reads as TGTGCCAGCAGCCAAGTGCGTTCTGATTCACCCCTCCACTTT. Encoded protein: CASSQVRSDSPLHF.

This clone was seen a single time. The chain uses TRBV5-4 and TRBJ1-5; D is perhaps TRBD1 (6 bases). The germline V gene has CDR1 SGHNT and CDR2 YYREEE (reference sequence). This CDR3 has 14 amino acids. Deletions cut 5 bases from V and 3 bases from J, with 12 bases between. For the CDR3, the DNA is TGTGCCAGCAGTTCTGGACAGAACAATCAGCCCCAGCATTTT. Encoded protein: CASSSGQNNQPQHF.

This sequence joins TRBV5-6 and TRBJ2-7, with D perhaps matching TRBD1 (6 bases). The V and J ends lost 5 bases and 3 bases respectively, with 15 bases between them. The length of the CDR3 is 14 residues. CDR1 and CDR2 (germline): SGHDT, YYEEEE. CDR3: CASRAKGHYYEQYF. The CDR3 DNA is TGTGCCAGCAGGGCAAAGGGACACTACTACGAGCAGTACTTC.

This chain joins TRBV29-1 and TRBJ2-7, with 7 nucleotides matching TRBD2. The CDR3 contains 15 residues. Germline lookup yields CDR1 SQVTM and CDR2 ANQGSEA. V lost 4 bases to trimming and J lost 2 bases; unmatched junction nucleotides: 11. CDR3 in amino acids: CSVGGSGGPTYEQYF. CDR3 sequence (DNA): TGCAGCGTTGGAGGGTCGGGGGGACCTACCTACGAGCAGTACTTC.

This chain connects TRBV11-3 to TRBJ2-3, with 10 bases that match TRBD2. The ends lost 5 bases at V and 6 bases at J; junction bases unmatched: 14. The CDR3 extends over 17 amino acids. The germline V gene has CDR1 SGHNT and CDR2 YENEEA. This CDR3 is CASSLNGAGGPGDTQYF. Here the CDR3 DNA reads TGTGCCAGCAGCCTAAACGGAGCGGGAGGGCCGGGGGATACGCAGTATTTT. Complete variable domain (other parts from reference TRBV11-3 and TRBJ2-3): EAGVVQSPRYKIIEKKQPVAFWCNPISGHNTLYWYLQNLGQGPELLIRYENEEAVDDSQLPKDRFSAERLKGVDSTLKIQPAELGDSAVYLCASSLNGAGGPGDTQYFGPGTRLTVL.

V is TRBV5-1 and J is TRBJ2-1, with D possibly being TRBD1 (7 bases). Germline CDR1 reads SGHRS; CDR2 reads YFSETQ. Trimming removed 0 bases from V and 4 bases from J, with 14 bases in between. The CDR3 is 16 amino acids. CDR3 DNA sequence: TGCGCCAGCAGCTTGGGCGGGACAGCTTTTTACAATGAGCAGTTCTTC. Translated, it gives CASSLGGTAFYNEQFF.

This clone was found once. The J gene is TRBJ2-3, the V gene TRBV5-5; D uncertain. This CDR3 is built from 12 residues. Trimming removed 0 bases from V and 6 bases from J, with 5 bases in between. Germline V CDR1 and CDR2: SGHKS, YYEKEE (reference sequence). CDR3 loop: CASSLGLDTQYF. The CDR3 nucleotides are TGTGCCAGCAGCTTGGGACTCGATACGCAGTATTTT.

The chain recombines TRBV11-2 with TRBJ1-4; unclear D gene. The CDR3 runs 15 residues. With 4 bases removed from V and 4 bases from J, the gap between germline ends came to 13 bases. Germline V lookup: CDR1 SGHAT, CDR2 FQNNGV. For the CDR3, the DNA is TGTGCCAGCAGCTACCGAGGCAGCGGTAATGAAAAACTGTTTTTT. This encodes CASSYRGSGNEKLFF.

The rearrangement joins TRBV7-2 to TRBJ2-7; 11 bases are shared with TRBD2. Germline V gene lookup returns CDR1 SGHTA and CDR2 FQGNSA. With V trimmed by 2 bases and J by 7 bases, 10 bases remained unmatched. This CDR3 is built from 16 residues. This CDR3 reads CASSLKLAGDRGEQYF. The CDR3 DNA follows: TGTGCCAGCAGCTTAAAACTAGCGGGAGATCGAGGTGAGCAGTACTTC.

In its sample, this clone was seen a few times. The CDR3: CASRGQHNSPLHF. The CDR3 nucleotides are TGTGCCAGCAGAGGACAGCATAATTCACCCCTCCACTTT. The chain links TRBV11-3 to TRBJ1-6; possible D gene TRBD1, 6 bases. Looked up from germline, CDR1 is SGHNT and CDR2 is YENEEA. This CDR3 is built from 13 residues. V lost 6 bases and J lost 5, with 8 bases in between.

The chain is built from TRBV7-2 and TRBJ2-3; TRBD2 aligns across 7 bases. Per germline, CDR1 SGHTA and CDR2 FQGNSA. The CDR3 extends over 19 amino acids. The V segment lost 9 bases and the J segment 6 bases; nucleotides outside the gene matches: 27. The CDR3 bases are TGTGCCAGTTTGGCACCCTGGCCCCAGCGGGGCAAGACCGGGGATACGCAGTATTTT. Amino acid sequence: CASLAPWPQRGKTGDTQYF.

This chain links TRBV11-3 with TRBJ2-1, with TRBD1 matching 10 bases. The V gene's germline CDR1 is SGHNT and CDR2 YENEEA. J lost 9 bases, V lost 7 bases, and 9 bases had no gene match. The CDR3 runs 14 residues. The CDR3 region has the DNA TGTGCCAGCACCTACGGACAGGGGGGTGGTGAGCAGTTCTTC. It codes for CASTYGQGGGEQFF.

The V gene is TRBV6-5, the J gene TRBJ1-2; 9 bases are shared with TRBD1. Trimming at V came to 6 bases and at J to 7 bases, leaving 3 bases not matched to a gene. The CDR3 is 12 residues long. Germline V lookup: CDR1 MNHEY, CDR2 SVGAGI. CDR3 sequence: CASSSTGGGYTF. The DNA for the CDR3 is TGTGCCAGCAGCTCGACAGGGGGTGGCTACACCTTC.

This chain links TRBV13 with TRBJ2-3, with D possibly TRBD2 on 6 matching bases. The CDR3 spans 14 residues. Trimming stripped 5 bases from V and 9 bases from J, with 18 bases between. The germline V gene encodes CDR1 PRHDT and CDR2 FYEKMQ (reference sequence). CDR3 DNA: TGTGCCAGCAGCCCAGGACTGGAGGGCTTCACGCAGTATTTT. Translation gives CASSPGLEGFTQYF.

The chain uses TRBV11-2 and TRBJ1-1; D possibly corresponds to TRBD1 (5 bases). The CDR3 spans 15 residues. Germline V gene data show CDR1 as SGHAT and CDR2 as FQNNGV. The V end lost 2 bases, the J end lost 1 base, and 11 bases lay between the germline ends. The CDR3 is CASSLSGLANTEAFF. The CDR3 coding sequence is TGTGCCAGCAGCTTATCGGGACTAGCGAACACTGAAGCTTTCTTT.

The V call is TRBV6-5, the J call TRBJ1-2, with 9 nucleotides matching TRBD1. The CDR3 has 15 amino acids. The V gene's germline CDR1 is MNHEY and CDR2 SVGAGI. V trimming: 7 bases; J trimming: 4 bases; junction bases outside the gene matches: 10. The CDR3 sequence is CASKKTGTGTYGYTF. The CDR3 DNA is TGTGCCAGCAAAAAAACCGGGACAGGGACCTATGGCTACACCTTC.

The chain couples TRBV7-3 to TRBJ1-2, with D perhaps TRBD1 (5 bases). Germline V lookup: CDR1 SGHTA, CDR2 FQGTGA. The V gene lost 3 bases and the J gene lost 3 bases, with 14 bases spanning the gap. The CDR3 is made up of 15 amino acids. CDR3 nucleotide sequence: TGTGCCAGCAGCTTGCGTTCCGGGGGAGACTATGGCTACACCTTC. Amino acid sequence: CASSLRSGGDYGYTF. The variable domain in full, completed from reference TRBV7-3 and TRBJ1-2, reads GAGVSQTPSNKVTEKGKYVELRCDPISGHTALYWYRQSLGQGPEFLIYFQGTGAADDSGLPNDRFFAVRPEGSVSTLKIQRTERGDSAVYLCASSLRSGGDYGYTFGSGTRLTVV.

This rearrangement joins TRBV7-9 to TRBJ1-1; the match to TRBD1 covers 7 bases. The V segment lost 1 base and the J segment 2 bases; nucleotides outside the gene matches: 7. There are 16 residues in the CDR3. The V gene's germline CDR1 is SEHNR and CDR2 FQNEAQ (reference sequence). The CDR3 protein is CASSLVFGQENTEAFF. As DNA, the CDR3 is TGTGCCAGCAGCTTAGTTTTCGGACAGGAAAACACTGAAGCTTTCTTT.

The chain couples TRBV11-2 to TRBJ1-4; D not certain. Germline V gives CDR1 SGHAT, CDR2 FQNNGV. The CDR3 sequence is 15 residues long. V lost 3 bases and J 0 bases, leaving 8 bases between the germline ends. In DNA, the CDR3 is TGTGCCAGCAGCTTCTCCACTTCAACTAATGAAAAACTGTTTTTT. Protein product: CASSFSTSTNEKLFF.

The chain carries TRBV5-1 and TRBJ2-1; TRBD1 aligns across 10 bases. J gave up 1 base and V 4 bases, and 5 bases lay outside the gene matches. The germline V gene has CDR1 SGHRS and CDR2 YFSETQ. The CDR3 consists of 16 residues. The CDR3: CASSEDRGGSYNEQFF. As DNA, the CDR3 is TGCGCCAGCAGCGAGGACAGGGGGGGATCCTACAATGAGCAGTTCTTC.

V usage is TRBV7-8 and J usage is TRBJ1-2; unclear D gene. Germline assignment: CDR1 SGHVS and CDR2 FQNEAQ. This CDR3 has 16 residues. Trimming cost V 0 bases and J 3 bases, with 14 bases left between them. CDR3 nucleotides: TGTGCCAGCAGCTTAGCGTTGAGGGAAGAGGACTATGGCTACACCTTC. It translates to CASSLALREEDYGYTF.

This clone was recorded only once. The chain combines TRBV7-9 with TRBJ1-1; possible D gene TRBD1, 6 bases. The CDR3 has 18 residues. Per the germline V gene, CDR1 is SEHNR and CDR2 is FQNEAQ (reference sequence). The V end lost 2 bases, the J end lost 1 base, and 20 bases lay between the germline ends. CDR3 in amino acids: CASSLSRPLGAKNTEAFF. In DNA form, the CDR3 reads TGTGCCAGCAGCTTATCTCGCCCCTTGGGGGCCAAGAACACTGAAGCTTTCTTT. The variable domain in full, completed from reference TRBV7-9 and TRBJ1-1, reads DTGVSQNPRHKITKRGQNVTFRCDPISEHNRLYWYRQTLGQGPEFLTYFQNEAQLEKSRLLSDRFSAERPKGSFSTLEIQRTEQGDSAMYLCASSLSRPLGAKNTEAFFGQGTRLTVV.

V is TRBV5-1 and J is TRBJ1-1; 7 bases are a match to TRBD1. Germline V lookup: CDR1 SGHRS, CDR2 YFSETQ. V lost 4 bases to trimming and J lost 3 bases; unmatched junction nucleotides: 6. CDR3 size: 14 residues. The CDR3 coding sequence is TGCGCCAGCAGCCCGATAAGGGGGCACACTGAAGCTTTCTTT. It specifies CASSPIRGHTEAFF.

The rearrangement links TRBV11-2 to TRBJ2-2, with a tentative D call TRBD2 (6 bases). Germline CDR1 reads SGHAT; CDR2 reads FQNNGV. Trimming left V 3 bases short and J 1 base short, with 6 bases between. This CDR3 region has 14 residues. CDR3 amino acids: CASSFSGNTGELFF. The CDR3 DNA reads TGTGCCAGCAGCTTTAGCGGGAACACCGGGGAGCTGTTTTTT.

The CDR3 here is CASSLGQSYGYTF. CDR3 nucleotide sequence: TGTGCCAGCAGCTTGGGACAGTCCTATGGCTACACCTTC. This rearrangement joins TRBV7-3 to TRBJ1-2; 7 bases are shared with TRBD1. The germline V gene encodes CDR1 SGHTA and CDR2 FQGTGA. This CDR3 has 13 amino acids. With V trimmed by 3 bases and J by 4 bases, 2 bases remained unmatched.